The 25 T cell receptor beta chains reported below all come from one sample, sequenced in a study of radiotherapy plus CTLA-4 blockade in lung cancer. Here immunoSEQ multiplex PCR was the method, and the copy in TCRdb shows in-frame clones only, minus some. The table records approximately 89,000 clones, around 86% of them present only once. Source: peripheral blood, taken from a patient treated with radiotherapy plus ipilimumab. The receptors come from a human donor with non-small cell lung cancer that progressed on radiotherapy plus ipilimumab.

The rearrangement joins TRBV6-1 to TRBJ2-7; D unclear. In germline, CDR1 is MNHNS, CDR2 SASEGT. Trimming stripped 7 bases from V and 4 bases from J, with 8 bases between. This CDR3 region has 11 residues. The CDR3: CASIGGYEQYF. CDR3 in DNA: TGTGCCAGCATCGGTGGTTACGAGCAGTACTTC.

The rearrangement joins TRBV2 to TRBJ1-1; 12 bases map to TRBD1. Germline V CDR1 and CDR2: SNHLY, FYNNEI. CDR3 size: 16 residues. The CDR3 here is CARTHRDRGLDTEAFF. CDR3 DNA: TGTGCGAGGACCCACCGGGACAGGGGGCTGGACACTGAAGCTTTCTTT.

The V call is TRBV7-2, the J call TRBJ2-3; perhaps TRBD2 as D (6 bases). CDR3 length: 14 amino acids. Germline-derived CDR1 and CDR2 are SGHTA and FQGNSA. V lost 2 bases, J lost 5 bases, and 11 bases lay in between. CDR3 sequence reads: CASSLRVGGDTQYF. CDR3 coding DNA: TGTGCCAGCAGCTTACGGGTGGGGGGAGATACGCAGTATTTT.

V is TRBV6-6 and J is TRBJ2-7; D remains ambiguous. CDR1 and CDR2 from the germline V gene are MNHNY and SVGAGI (reference sequence). The V and J ends lost 0 bases and 2 bases respectively, with 11 bases between them. The CDR3 contains 15 residues. Here the CDR3 DNA reads TGTGCCAGCAGTTACTCGTCCAGCCGGGCCTACGAGCAGTACTTC. It translates to CASSYSSSRAYEQYF.

The count of this clone is one. This chain joins TRBV29-1 and TRBJ2-5; D gene ambiguous. Trimming removed 6 bases from V and 9 bases from J, with 17 bases in between. Germline-derived CDR1 and CDR2 are SQVTM and ANQGSEA. The length of the CDR3 is 12 residues. For the CDR3, the DNA is TGCAGCGTCCCCGCCGTAGGTGCGGCCCAGTACTTC. Protein sequence: CSVPAVGAAQYF.

The gene calls are TRBV27 and TRBJ2-7; TRBD2 aligns across 7 bases. Germline V gives CDR1 MNHEY, CDR2 SMNVEV (reference sequence). The CDR3 has 13 residues. The V and J ends lost 7 bases and 2 bases, in that order; junction bases with no gene match: 5. CDR3 coding DNA: TGTGCCAGCACCAGGGCGGGGGCCTACGAGCAGTACTTC. Translated: CASTRAGAYEQYF.

The chain recombines TRBV10-3 with TRBJ2-3; D gene ambiguous. The CDR3 runs to 12 residues. Germline values: CDR1 ENHRY, CDR2 SYGVKD. V was shortened by 10 bases and J by 0 bases, with 8 bases between the two germline ends. The CDR3 bases are TGTGCCACCCGAACTAGCACAGATACGCAGTATTTT. This encodes CATRTSTDTQYF.

V is TRBV6-5 and J is TRBJ2-7; TRBD1 agrees at 8 bases. This CDR3 comprises 14 residues. The germline gives CDR1 MNHEY, CDR2 SVGAGI. V shed 5 bases, J shed 4 bases, and the junction held 7 bases outside the gene matches. The CDR3 sequence is CASSNHRGIYEQYF. DNA for the CDR3: TGTGCCAGCAGTAACCACAGGGGGATATACGAGCAGTACTTC.

The CDR3 nucleotides read TGTGCCAGCAGCCTGGGACAGTTGAACACTGAAGCTTTCTTT. The encoded protein is CASSLGQLNTEAFF. The chain joins TRBV11-3 to TRBJ1-1; the match to TRBD1 covers 7 bases. This CDR3 has 14 residues. Trimming removed 5 bases from V and 0 bases from J; junction bases left unmatched: 3. Per germline, CDR1 SGHNT and CDR2 YENEEA.

This clone was detected only a few times. The rearrangement links TRBV11-2 to TRBJ2-2; D call uncertain. The CDR3 loop spans 14 amino acids. V was clipped by 1 base and J by 4 bases, with 7 bases between them. Germline CDR1 reads SGHAT; CDR2 reads FQNNGV. CDR3 sequence: CASSLAVGTGELFF. The CDR3 nucleotides are TGTGCCAGCAGCTTAGCGGTGGGCACCGGGGAGCTGTTTTTT.

J is TRBJ2-5 and V is TRBV7-9; D call uncertain. The end of the DNA is better explained by TRBJ2-7, so the J call may be wrong. CDR1 SEHNR and CDR2 FQNEAQ come from the germline V gene (reference sequence). There are 13 residues in the CDR3. The CDR3 loop reads CASTPPSSYEQYF. DNA of the CDR3: TGTGCCAGCACCCCTCCTAGTTCCTACGAGCAGTACTTC.

The chain links TRBV4-3 to TRBJ2-1; D may correspond to TRBD1 or TRBD2 (6 bases each). V was cut by 0 bases and J by 6 bases, with 27 bases left in between. Germline CDR1 LGHNA, CDR2 YSLEER. The CDR3 is 20 amino acids. DNA of the CDR3: TGCGCCAGCAGCCAAGATAGGGTAGGGGGGCTCTTAAACCTAGGCAATGAGCAGTTCTTC. Its translation: CASSQDRVGGLLNLGNEQFF.

This chain uses TRBV27 with TRBJ2-5, with 9 bases fitting TRBD2. Germline CDR1 and CDR2: MNHEY and SMNVEV (reference sequence). This CDR3 has 13 residues. V was clipped by 5 bases and J by 4 bases; unmatched bases: 2. CDR3 DNA sequence: TGTGCCAGCAGTAGCGGGAGGAGAGAGACCCAGTACTTC. This translates into CASSSGRRETQYF.

The chain uses TRBV5-1 and TRBJ1-1; no definite D call. Trimming shortened V by 3 bases and J by 2 bases, and 17 bases separated the two germline ends. Germline loops: CDR1 SGHRS, CDR2 YFSETQ. This CDR3 is built from 16 residues. The CDR3 DNA follows: TGCGCCAGCAGCTCAACCTCAGCAAAACTAAACACTGAAGCTTTCTTT. Amino acids: CASSSTSAKLNTEAFF.

The rearrangement joins TRBV7-2 to TRBJ2-7; 9 bases are a match to TRBD2. In germline, CDR1 is SGHTA, CDR2 FQGNSA. V was pared by 1 base and J by 4 bases, with 11 bases of the junction left unmatched. This CDR3 is 17 amino acids long. The CDR3: CASSLGAAGGFLYEQYF. In DNA form, the CDR3 reads TGTGCCAGCAGCTTAGGAGCAGCGGGAGGCTTCCTTTACGAGCAGTACTTC.

The rearrangement joins TRBV5-4 to TRBJ2-1; D is undetermined. V was cut by 0 bases and J by 0 bases, with 10 bases left in between. This CDR3 has 16 residues. The V gene's germline CDR1 is SGHNT and CDR2 YYREEE (reference sequence). This chain's CDR3 is CASSLGSPSSYNEQFF. In nucleotides, the CDR3 is TGTGCCAGCAGCTTGGGGTCGCCGAGCTCCTACAATGAGCAGTTCTTC.

The chain recombines TRBV5-1 with TRBJ2-4, with D perhaps matching TRBD2 (5 bases). V lost 4 bases to trimming and J lost 6 bases, with 17 bases between them. This CDR3 spans 15 amino acids. Germline CDR1 and CDR2: SGHRS and YFSETQ. The CDR3 coding sequence is TGCGCCAGCAGCCAAGGGCCATCCGCGGGAAACATTCAGTACTTC. Translated, it gives CASSQGPSAGNIQYF.

The gene calls are TRBV14 and TRBJ1-2; 12 bases match TRBD1. From germline, CDR1 is SGHDN and CDR2 FVKESK. This CDR3 has 15 residues. V lost 6 bases to trimming and J lost 8 bases; unmatched junction nucleotides: 10. The CDR3 protein is CASSRPGTGGGGYTF. In nucleotides, the CDR3 is TGTGCCAGCAGTCGACCCGGGACAGGGGGCGGCGGCTACACCTTC. The whole variable domain, remainder taken from reference TRBV14 and TRBJ1-2, is EAGVTQFPSHSVIEKGQTVTLRCDPISGHDNLYWYRRVMGKEIKFLLHFVKESKQDESGMPNNRFLAERTGGTYSTLKVQPAELEDSGVYFCASSRPGTGGGGYTFGSGTRLTVV.

This chain uses TRBV27 with TRBJ1-6; no firm D call. Looked up from germline, CDR1 is MNHEY and CDR2 is SMNVEV (reference sequence). The CDR3 has 16 residues. V was trimmed by 2 bases and J by 13 bases, leaving 21 bases between them. CDR3 protein: CASSLMKELRTFPLHF. In DNA form, the CDR3 reads TGTGCCAGCAGTTTAATGAAGGAGCTCCGGACCTTCCCCCTCCACTTT.

The J gene is TRBJ2-2, the V gene TRBV27, with D possibly TRBD1 on 6 matching bases. The V end lost 8 bases, the J end lost 2 bases, and 15 bases lay between the germline ends. The length of the CDR3 is 15 residues. CDR1 is MNHEY, CDR2 SMNVEV, per germline (reference sequence). As DNA, the CDR3 is TGTGCCAGCTCACCTCCGGGACACAACACCGGGGAGCTGTTTTTT. Encoded protein: CASSPPGHNTGELFF.

Only a few counts were recorded for this clone. This chain connects TRBV2 to TRBJ2-1, with D possibly TRBD2 on 6 matching bases. Trimming shortened V by 3 bases and J by 2 bases, and 11 bases separated the two germline ends. The germline V gene has CDR1 SNHLY and CDR2 FYNNEI. The CDR3 is made up of 15 amino acids. The CDR3 loop reads CASSEIGRAYNEQFF. DNA for the CDR3: TGTGCCAGCAGTGAGATCGGGAGAGCCTACAATGAGCAGTTCTTC.

The rearrangement uses TRBV7-9 and TRBJ1-2, with D unresolved. This CDR3 comprises 13 residues. The V gene's germline CDR1 is SEHNR and CDR2 FQNEAQ (reference sequence). V shed 2 bases and J shed 2 bases, with 6 bases lying between them. In DNA form, the CDR3 reads TGTGCCAGCAGCTTATCCGACAACTATGGCTACACCTTC. Translated: CASSLSDNYGYTF.

The chain has TRBV18 and TRBJ1-1, with D possibly TRBD1 on 5 matching bases. The V gene's germline CDR1 is KGHSH and CDR2 LQKENI. The CDR3 totals 11 residues. Trimming pared 8 bases from V and 6 bases from J, leaving 10 bases between. CDR3 sequence: CASLGEAEAFF. The DNA for the CDR3 is TGTGCCAGCCTGGGGGAGGCTGAAGCTTTCTTT.

The chain uses TRBV21-1 and TRBJ2-6; TRBD1, the table's D call, was not compared with the DNA. TRBV21-1 is deemed a pseudogene. This CDR3 comprises 17 residues. The CDR3 loop reads CASSKGNGTSGANVLTF. In nucleotides, the CDR3 is TGTGCCAGCAGCAAAGGAAACGGGACATCTGGGGCCAACGTCCTGACTTTC.

V usage is TRBV7-9 and J usage is TRBJ2-7; D not resolved. Trimming took 5 bases from V and 7 from J, leaving 9 bases between them. Germline V CDR1 and CDR2: SEHNR, FQNEAQ (reference sequence). The CDR3 spans 11 residues. The CDR3 is CASSDLEEQYF. CDR3 bases: TGTGCCAGCAGCGACCTGGAGGAGCAGTACTTC.